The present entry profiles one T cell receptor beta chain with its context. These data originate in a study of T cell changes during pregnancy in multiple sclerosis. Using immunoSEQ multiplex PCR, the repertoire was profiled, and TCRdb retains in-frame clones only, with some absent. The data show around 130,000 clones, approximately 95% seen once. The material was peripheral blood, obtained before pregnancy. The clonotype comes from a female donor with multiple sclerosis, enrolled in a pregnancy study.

The CDR3 nucleotides are TGTGCCAGTGGGGGCCGGGACACGACCCGTCAGCCCCAGCATTTT. The encoded protein is CASGGRDTTRQPQHF. V is TRBV19 and J is TRBJ1-5; the D gene is possibly TRBD1 (6 bases). The V end was cut by 8 bases, the J end by 6 bases, with 20 bases between. CDR1 is LNHDA, CDR2 SQIVND, per germline (reference sequence). This CDR3 contains 15 residues. The entire variable domain, with the rest obtained from reference TRBV19 and TRBJ1-5, is as follows: DGGITQSPKYLFRKEGQNVTLSCEQNLNHDAMYWYRQDPGQGLRLIYYSQIVNDFQKGDIAEGYSVSREKKESFPLTVTSAQKNPTAFYLCASGGRDTTRQPQHFGDGTRLSIL.